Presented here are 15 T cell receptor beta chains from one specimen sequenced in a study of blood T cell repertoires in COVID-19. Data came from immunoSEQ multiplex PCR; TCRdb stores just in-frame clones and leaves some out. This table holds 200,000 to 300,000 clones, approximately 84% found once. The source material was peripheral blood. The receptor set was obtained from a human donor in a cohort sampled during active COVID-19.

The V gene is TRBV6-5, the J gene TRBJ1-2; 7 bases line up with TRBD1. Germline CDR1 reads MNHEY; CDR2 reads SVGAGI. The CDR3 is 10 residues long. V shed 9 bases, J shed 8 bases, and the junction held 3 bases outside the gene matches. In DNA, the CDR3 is TGTGCCAGTAAGACAGGGGGCTACACCTTC. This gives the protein CASKTGGYTF.

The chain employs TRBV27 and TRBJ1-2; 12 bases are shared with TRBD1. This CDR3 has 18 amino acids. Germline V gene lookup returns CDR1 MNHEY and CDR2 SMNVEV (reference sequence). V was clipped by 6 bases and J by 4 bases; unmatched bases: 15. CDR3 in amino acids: CASSQSGTGGLRGYGYTF. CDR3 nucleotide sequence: TGTGCCAGCAGCCAGTCAGGGACAGGGGGCTTAAGGGGCTATGGCTACACCTTC.

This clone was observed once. As DNA, the CDR3 is TGTGCCACCAGTGACCCGACTAGCGGGAGTTATAATGAGCAGTTCTTC. Translated: CATSDPTSGSYNEQFF. The chain joins TRBV24-1 to TRBJ2-1, with TRBD2 identical over 12 bases. The CDR3 runs to 16 residues. V lost 4 bases, J lost 7 bases, and 7 bases stayed unmatched. Per germline, CDR1 KGHDR and CDR2 SFDVKD.

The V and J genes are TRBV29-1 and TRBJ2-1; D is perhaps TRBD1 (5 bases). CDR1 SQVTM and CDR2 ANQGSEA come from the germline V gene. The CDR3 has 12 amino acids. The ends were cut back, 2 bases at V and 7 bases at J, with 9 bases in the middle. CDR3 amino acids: CSVESSGNEQFF. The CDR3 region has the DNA TGCAGCGTTGAATCTTCAGGGAATGAGCAGTTCTTC.

Here the CDR3 reads CASSSGGRTEAFF. The CDR3 nucleotides read TGTGCCAGCAGCTCAGGGGGAAGGACTGAAGCTTTCTTT. The V gene is TRBV6-2 or TRBV6-3, the J gene TRBJ1-1, with 7 bases aligning to TRBD1. Germline CDR1 and CDR2: MNHEY and SVGEGT. Trimming removed 6 bases from V and 5 bases from J; junction bases left unmatched: 6. The CDR3 totals 13 residues.

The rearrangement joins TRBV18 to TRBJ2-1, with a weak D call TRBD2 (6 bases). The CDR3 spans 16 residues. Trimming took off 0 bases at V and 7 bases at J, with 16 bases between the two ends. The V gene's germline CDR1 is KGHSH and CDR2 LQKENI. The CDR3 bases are TGTGCCAGCTCACCACCGCGCCTCCCTGGGGGGAATGAGCAGTTCTTC. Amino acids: CASSPPRLPGGNEQFF.

CDR3 nucleotide sequence: TGTGCCAGCAGCTCCGGAGGGAGAATCAACACCGGGGAGCTGTTTTTT. Residues: CASSSGGRINTGELFF. The chain links TRBV11-2 to TRBJ2-2; tentatively, D is TRBD2 (6 bases). The CDR3 totals 16 residues. V lost 4 bases and J lost 2, with 14 bases in between. Looked up from germline, CDR1 is SGHAT and CDR2 is FQNNGV. The full variable domain, its missing parts supplied by reference TRBV11-2 and TRBJ2-2, is EAGVAQSPRYKIIEKRQSVAFWCNPISGHATLYWYQQILGQGPKLLIQFQNNGVVDDSQLPKDRFSAERLKGVDSTLKIQPAKLEDSAVYLCASSSGGRINTGELFFGEGSRLTVL.

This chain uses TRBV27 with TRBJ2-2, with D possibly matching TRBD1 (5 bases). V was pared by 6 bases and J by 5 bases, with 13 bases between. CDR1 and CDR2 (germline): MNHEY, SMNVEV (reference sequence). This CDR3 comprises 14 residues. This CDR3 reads CASRVTQGTGELFF. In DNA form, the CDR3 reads TGTGCCAGCAGGGTTACTCAGGGAACCGGGGAGCTGTTTTTT.

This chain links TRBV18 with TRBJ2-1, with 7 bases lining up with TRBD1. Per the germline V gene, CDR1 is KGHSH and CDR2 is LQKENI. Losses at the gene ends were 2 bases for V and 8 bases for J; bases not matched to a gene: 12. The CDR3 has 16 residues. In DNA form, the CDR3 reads TGTGCCAGCTCACCATTGAGGCAGGGGGTAGGAGATGAGCAGTTCTTC. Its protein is CASSPLRQGVGDEQFF.

CDR3 residues: CASSLLLAGTGGVGELFF. DNA of the CDR3: TGTGCCAGCAGTTTATTACTAGCGGGCACAGGAGGGGTCGGGGAGCTGTTTTTT. The J gene is TRBJ2-2, the V gene TRBV27; 9 nucleotides match TRBD2. The trim removed 1 base at V and 7 bases at J, leaving 13 bases unmatched. The germline CDR1 and CDR2 sequences are MNHEY and SMNVEV (reference sequence). CDR3 size: 18 residues.

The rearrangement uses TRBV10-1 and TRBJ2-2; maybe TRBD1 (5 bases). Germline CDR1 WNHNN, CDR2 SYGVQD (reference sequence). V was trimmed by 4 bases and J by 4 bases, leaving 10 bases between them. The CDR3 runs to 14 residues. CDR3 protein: CASSGQGTTGELFF. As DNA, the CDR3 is TGCGCCAGCAGTGGGCAGGGAACCACCGGGGAGCTGTTTTTT.

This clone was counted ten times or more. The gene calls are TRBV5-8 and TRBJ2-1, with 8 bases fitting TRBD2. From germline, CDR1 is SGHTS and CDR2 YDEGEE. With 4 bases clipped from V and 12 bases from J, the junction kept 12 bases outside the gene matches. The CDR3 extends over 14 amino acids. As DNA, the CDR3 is TGTGCCAGCAGCAGACCCCCCGGGCTAGCGGGGCAGTTCTTC. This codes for CASSRPPGLAGQFF.

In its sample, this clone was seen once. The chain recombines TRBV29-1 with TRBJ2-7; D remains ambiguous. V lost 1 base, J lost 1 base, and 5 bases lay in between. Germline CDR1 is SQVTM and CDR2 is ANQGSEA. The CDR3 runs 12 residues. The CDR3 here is CSVEAQSYEQYF. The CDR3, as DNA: TGCAGCGTTGAAGCGCAGTCCTACGAGCAGTACTTC.

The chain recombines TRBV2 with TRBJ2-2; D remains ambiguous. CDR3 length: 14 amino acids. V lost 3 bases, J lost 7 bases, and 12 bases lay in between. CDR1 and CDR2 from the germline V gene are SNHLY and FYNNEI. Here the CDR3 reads CASSEVLTIGELFF. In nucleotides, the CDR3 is TGTGCCAGCAGTGAGGTTCTAACTATCGGGGAGCTGTTTTTT.

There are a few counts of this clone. The CDR3 DNA reads as TGCGCCAGCAGCCCGACAGGGGGCAATCAGCCCCAGCATTTT. Its protein is CASSPTGGNQPQHF. The chain uses TRBV5-1 and TRBJ1-5; TRBD1 matches 8 bases. This CDR3 spans 14 amino acids. Germline CDR1 reads SGHRS; CDR2 reads YFSETQ. V lost 4 bases to trimming and J lost 2 bases; unmatched junction nucleotides: 2.